This TCR beta chain was observed in a study of blood T cell repertoires in COVID-19. Turning to the study itself: From the United States, Italy and Spain came samples of acute and convalescent COVID-19.

This CDR3 has 14 residues. V lost 0 bases and J lost 7, with 11 bases in between. Germline V gene sequence: CDR1 SGDLS, CDR2 YYNGEE. Sequencing was performed with immunoSEQ multiplex PCR; in TCRdb, only in-frame clones are kept and a portion is missing. The sample holds 130,000 to 150,000 clones, roughly 89% seen once. The receptor comes from a woman aged 45-65 years with acute or convalescent COVID-19. The rearrangement joins TRBV9 to TRBJ2-1, with a tentative D call TRBD1 (6 bases). The sequenced sample was peripheral blood. CDR3 DNA sequence: TGTGCCAGCAGCGTAGTCTCCCAGGGGAATGAGCAGTTCTTC. It codes for CASSVVSQGNEQFF.